Below are 2 T cell receptor beta chains sequenced from a single sample in a study of blood T cell repertoires in COVID-19. TCRdb keeps only in-frame clones here, not all; method: immunoSEQ multiplex PCR. The sample lists 200,000 to 250,000 clones, around 84% occurring once. Sequenced material: peripheral blood. Source of these receptors: a man in his forties or fifties with COVID-19, enrolled during active disease.

This clone turned up a few times. J is TRBJ1-1 and V is TRBV7-8; 7 bases map to TRBD1. J lost 0 bases, V lost 3 bases, and 10 bases had no gene match. CDR3 length: 17 residues. CDR1 and CDR2 (germline): SGHVS, FQNEAQ. This CDR3 is CASSFRDRYSLNTEAFF. The DNA of the CDR3 is TGTGCCAGCAGCTTCCGGGACAGATATTCCCTGAACACTGAAGCTTTCTTT.

This clone has a single count. This rearrangement joins TRBV7-2 to TRBJ2-5; 7 nucleotides align to TRBD1. This CDR3 comprises 16 residues. Germline CDR1 is SGHTA and CDR2 is FQGNSA. The trim removed 5 bases at V and 7 bases at J, leaving 16 bases unmatched. CDR3 residues: CASSQLRQGPWGTQYF. DNA of the CDR3: TGTGCCAGCAGCCAGTTAAGACAGGGTCCTTGGGGGACCCAGTACTTC.